The entry below describes one T cell receptor (beta chain). Its antigen specificity is not known. No base-level quality is on record; no much larger clone is a single base apart. This sample was taken from a study of T cell changes during pregnancy in multiple sclerosis (dated by TCRdb to between 2018 and 2020). Broadly, across the study: Changes in the T cell repertoire over the course of pregnancy were examined in this study in women with multiple sclerosis.

Ends trimmed: V by 5 bases, J by 5 bases; bases unmatched to a gene: 16. The CDR3 contains 18 residues, cysteine and phenylalanine counted. The DNA shown is the 54-base CDR3, in frame from base 1. The CDR1 and CDR2 encoded by the germline V gene are SGHTA and FQGNSA. The protocol used for the library was the immunoSEQ multiplex PCR assay. In TCRdb, the immuneACCESS table is reduced to in-frame sequences with V and J assigned. These tables do not hold every clone; where another copy was compared, an unresolved V gene accounts for under half, and the others remain unexplained. The sample records fewer than 85,000 clones, about 94% of which are singletons. The top ten clones comprise 1.5% to 2% of the sample.

Sequences were derived from peripheral blood, sampled in the first trimester of pregnancy. This chain joins TRBV7-2 to TRBJ2-7, and 12 bases in between align with TRBD2. This clonotype was obtained from a female donor in good health, enrolled as a control in a pregnancy study. The CDR3 corresponds to CASSPKRLAGGPLDEQYF. The nucleotides read TGTGCCAGCAGCCCGAAGCGGCTAGCGGGAGGGCCTTTGGACGAGCAGTACTTC.